This T cell receptor (beta chain) was sequenced during a study of Ad26.COV2.S vaccination and SARS-CoV-2 variants. The germline V gene has CDR1 SGHRS and CDR2 YFSETQ. V was pared by 4 bases and J by 6 bases, with 15 bases of the junction left unmatched. CDR3 length equals 17 residues. Treatment meaning: 15 to 20 received Ad26.COV2.S at low or high dose, single or two shots; roughly five received placebo; per-sample allocation not given. Specimens were obtained on day 63 following the first vaccine or placebo injection. At a Boston site, the person donating was an adult of 18-55 years. Study observations and caveats: Reported post-vaccination CD8+ and CD4+ T cell responses to spike showed substantial breadth.

Assay used: immunoSEQ multiplex PCR; TCRdb lists only in-frame clones, some missing. The profile shows hundreds of thousands of clones, about nine tenths of them singletons. Details on this clone: The antigen is undetermined.

The source is a person between 18 and 59 years old who received the Ad26.COV2.S COVID-19 vaccine or a placebo. The chain uses TRBV5-1 and TRBJ2-3, with TRBD1 matching 9 bases. The sample consisted of peripheral blood, taken in a trial of Ad26.COV2.S vaccine versus placebo. CDR3 protein: CASSQKRTGENTDTQYF. DNA for the CDR3: TGCGCCAGCAGCCAAAAACGGACAGGGGAGAACACGGATACGCAGTATTTT.